The following is a TCR beta chain sequence with its context. Its antigen is not identified. The record originates from a study of OX40 agonist ivuxolimab in advanced cancers. General study results and limits: The antigen specificity of the peripheral T cells (those that were expanded) was not determined. Average numbers of expanded clones were greater in CD8+ T cells than in CD4+. Some of the lowest clonal expansion was seen in partial responders at 0.1-3.0 mg/kg.

TCRdb's copy holds only in-frame clones and misses some; the assay was immunoSEQ multiplex PCR. The sample holds fewer than 55,000 clones; roughly four fifths are singletons and the top ten take roughly 1.7%. This CDR3 is built from 14 residues. Germline CDR1 MNHEY, CDR2 SVGAGI. Trimming at V came to 6 bases and at J to 6 bases, leaving 10 bases not matched to a gene. This receptor was obtained from an adult with an advanced solid tumor such as melanoma, head and neck, liver or kidney cancer. The chain recombines TRBV6-5 with TRBJ1-2; 7 bases line up with TRBD1. The source was CD4+ or CD8+ T cells sorted from blood, collected in a trial of the OX40 agonist ivuxolimab. CDR3 in amino acids: CASSRGTDLDGYTF. The DNA of the CDR3 is TGTGCCAGCAGCCGGGGGACAGACTTAGATGGCTACACCTTC.